The 7 T cell receptor beta chains below come from one sample, sequenced in a study of T cell responses to AZD1222 COVID-19 vaccine. Sequenced by immunoSEQ multiplex PCR; TCRdb stores in-frame clones only, minus some. Of around 120,000 clones in the sample, about nine tenths were seen once. The sequenced sample was peripheral blood, obtained on day 0 of AZD1222 vaccination. These receptors were taken from an adult in good health.

The chain uses TRBV11-2 and TRBJ2-3; TRBD1 matches 7 bases. Looked up from germline, CDR1 is SGHAT and CDR2 is FQNNGV. Trimming removed 0 bases from V and 1 base from J; junction bases left unmatched: 7. The CDR3 loop spans 17 amino acids. In nucleotides, the CDR3 is TGTGCCAGCAGCTTAGATCAAGAGGGGGCTGGCACAGATACGCAGTATTTT. Its protein product is CASSLDQEGAGTDTQYF.

The V and J genes are TRBV5-1 and TRBJ1-6; D gene unclear. Germline-derived CDR1 and CDR2 are SGHRS and YFSETQ. This CDR3 region has 15 residues. With 4 bases removed from V and 7 bases from J, the gap between germline ends came to 15 bases. The CDR3 spells CASSREASSNSPLHF. The CDR3 coding sequence is TGCGCCAGCAGCCGCGAGGCAAGTTCGAATTCACCCCTCCACTTT.

V usage is TRBV9 and J usage is TRBJ1-2; TRBD1 matches 7 bases. This CDR3 contains 15 residues. The V gene's germline CDR1 is SGDLS and CDR2 YYNGEE. The V gene end was trimmed by 0 bases and the J gene end by 4 bases; junction bases not matched to a gene: 6. CDR3 in DNA: TGTGCCAGCAGCGTAGGGGACAGTAGAATCTATGGCTACACCTTC. This codes for CASSVGDSRIYGYTF.

The chain joins TRBV10-3 to TRBJ2-2; 7 bases are a match to TRBD1. This CDR3 region has 15 residues. V dropped 6 bases and J dropped 8; count of bases not matched to a gene: 12. Germline V lookup: CDR1 ENHRY, CDR2 SYGVKD. The CDR3 sequence: CAIRKQGSRAGELFF. The CDR3, as DNA: TGTGCCATCAGAAAACAGGGGTCAAGGGCGGGGGAGCTGTTTTTT.

This clone was seen only once. The chain joins TRBV19 to TRBJ2-3; 12 nucleotides line up with TRBD2. The germline V gene encodes CDR1 LNHDA and CDR2 SQIVND (reference sequence). Losses at the gene ends were 1 base for V and 5 bases for J; bases not matched to a gene: 4. This CDR3 has 16 residues. The CDR3 DNA reads TGTGCCAGTAGTATAGGCCGACTAGCGGGAGAAGATACGCAGTATTTT. It yields the protein CASSIGRLAGEDTQYF.

The V call is TRBV5-1, the J call TRBJ2-7; tentatively, D is TRBD1 or TRBD2 (5 bases each). The CDR3 totals 13 residues. Per the germline V gene, CDR1 is SGHRS and CDR2 is YFSETQ. The germline V and J ends were trimmed by 5 bases and 0 bases, with 9 bases remaining between them. The CDR3 protein is CASSRDLSYEQYF. The CDR3 DNA is TGCGCCAGCAGTCGGGACCTCTCCTACGAGCAGTACTTC.

V and J are TRBV30 and TRBJ1-2; D unresolved. The length of the CDR3 is 13 residues. V gave up 0 bases and J gave up 7 bases, with 12 bases separating them. Per germline, CDR1 GTSNPN and CDR2 SVGIG (reference sequence). The CDR3, as DNA: TGTGCCTGGAGTGTAGGCCTCGCTGGTGGCTACACCTTC. Residues: CAWSVGLAGGYTF. Filled out from reference TRBV30 and TRBJ1-2, the complete variable domain reads SQTIHQWPATLVQPVGSPLSLECTVEGTSNPNLYWYRQAAGRGLQLLFYSVGIGQISSEVPQNLSASRPQDRQFILSSKKLLLSDSGFYLCAWSVGLAGGYTFGSGTRLTVV.